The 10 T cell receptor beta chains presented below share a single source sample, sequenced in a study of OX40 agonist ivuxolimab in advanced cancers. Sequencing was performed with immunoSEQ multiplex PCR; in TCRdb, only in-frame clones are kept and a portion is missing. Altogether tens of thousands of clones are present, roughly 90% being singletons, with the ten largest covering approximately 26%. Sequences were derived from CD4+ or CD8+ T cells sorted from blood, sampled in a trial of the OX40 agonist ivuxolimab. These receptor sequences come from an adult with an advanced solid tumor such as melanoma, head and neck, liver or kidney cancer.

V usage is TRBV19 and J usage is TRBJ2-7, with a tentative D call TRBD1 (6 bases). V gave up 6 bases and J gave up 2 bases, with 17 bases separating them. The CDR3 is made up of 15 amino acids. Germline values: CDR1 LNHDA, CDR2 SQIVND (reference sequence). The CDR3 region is CASSPGRGYPYEQYF. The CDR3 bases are TGTGCCAGTAGCCCGGGCAGGGGCTATCCCTACGAGCAGTACTTC. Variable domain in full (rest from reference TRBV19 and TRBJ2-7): DGGITQSPKYLFRKEGQNVTLSCEQNLNHDAMYWYRQDPGQGLRLIYYSQIVNDFQKGDIAEGYSVSREKKESFPLTVTSAQKNPTAFYLCASSPGRGYPYEQYFGPGTRLTVT.

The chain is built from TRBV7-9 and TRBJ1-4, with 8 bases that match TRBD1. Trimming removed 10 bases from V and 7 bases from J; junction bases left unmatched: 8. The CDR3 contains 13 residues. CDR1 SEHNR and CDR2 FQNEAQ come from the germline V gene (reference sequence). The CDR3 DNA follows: TGTGCCATCTCGGCAGGGGGCAGTGAAAAACTGTTTTTT. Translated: CAISAGGSEKLFF.

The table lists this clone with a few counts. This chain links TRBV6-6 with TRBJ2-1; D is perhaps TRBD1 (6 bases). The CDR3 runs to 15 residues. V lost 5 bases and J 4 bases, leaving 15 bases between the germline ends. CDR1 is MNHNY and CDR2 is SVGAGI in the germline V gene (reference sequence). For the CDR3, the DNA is TGTGCCAGCAGTCCCCAGGGGCCGCGGTACAATGAGCAGTTCTTC. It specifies CASSPQGPRYNEQFF.

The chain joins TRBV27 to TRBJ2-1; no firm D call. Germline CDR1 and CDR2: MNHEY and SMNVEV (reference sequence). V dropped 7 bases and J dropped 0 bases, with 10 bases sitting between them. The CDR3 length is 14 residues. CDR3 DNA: TGTGCCAGCATGACCGGAAGCTCCTACAATGAGCAGTTCTTC. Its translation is CASMTGSSYNEQFF.

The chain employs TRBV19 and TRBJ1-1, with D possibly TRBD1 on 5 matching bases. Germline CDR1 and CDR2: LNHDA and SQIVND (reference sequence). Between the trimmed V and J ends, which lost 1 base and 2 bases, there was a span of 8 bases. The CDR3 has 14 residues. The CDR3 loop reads CASSIAGRNTEAFF. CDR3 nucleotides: TGTGCCAGTAGTATAGCGGGGCGAAACACTGAAGCTTTCTTT. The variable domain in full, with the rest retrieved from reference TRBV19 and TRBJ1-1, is DGGITQSPKYLFRKEGQNVTLSCEQNLNHDAMYWYRQDPGQGLRLIYYSQIVNDFQKGDIAEGYSVSREKKESFPLTVTSAQKNPTAFYLCASSIAGRNTEAFFGQGTRLTVV.

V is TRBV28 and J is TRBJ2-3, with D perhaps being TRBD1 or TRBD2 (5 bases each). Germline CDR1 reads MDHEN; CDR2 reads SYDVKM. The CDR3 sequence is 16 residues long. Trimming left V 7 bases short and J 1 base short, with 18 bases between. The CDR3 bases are TGTGCCAGCACTCCCCGGGACCTCGATGGCACAGATACGCAGTATTTT. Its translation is CASTPRDLDGTDTQYF.

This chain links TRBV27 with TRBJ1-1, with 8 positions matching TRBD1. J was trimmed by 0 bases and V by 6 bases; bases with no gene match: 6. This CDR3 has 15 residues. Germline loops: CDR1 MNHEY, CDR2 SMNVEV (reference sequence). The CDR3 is CASSPDRGMNTEAFF. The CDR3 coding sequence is TGTGCCAGCAGCCCCGACAGGGGAATGAACACTGAAGCTTTCTTT.

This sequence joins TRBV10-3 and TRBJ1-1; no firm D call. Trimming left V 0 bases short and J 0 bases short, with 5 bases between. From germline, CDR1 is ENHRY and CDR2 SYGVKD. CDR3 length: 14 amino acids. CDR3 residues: CAISESTVNTEAFF. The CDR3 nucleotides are TGTGCCATCAGTGAGTCAACAGTGAACACTGAAGCTTTCTTT.

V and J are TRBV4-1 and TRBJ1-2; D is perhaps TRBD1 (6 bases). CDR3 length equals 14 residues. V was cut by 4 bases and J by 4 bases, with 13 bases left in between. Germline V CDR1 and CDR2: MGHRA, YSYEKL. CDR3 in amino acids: CASSPTGTTYGYTF. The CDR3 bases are TGCGCCAGCAGCCCAACCGGGACAACCTATGGCTACACCTTC.

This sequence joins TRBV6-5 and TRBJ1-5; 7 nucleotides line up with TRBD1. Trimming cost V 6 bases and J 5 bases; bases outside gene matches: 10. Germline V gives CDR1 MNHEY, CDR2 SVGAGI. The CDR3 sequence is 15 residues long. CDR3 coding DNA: TGTGCCAGCAGCACCTCCCAGGGGGGTTATCAGCCCCAGCATTTT. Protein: CASSTSQGGYQPQHF.